This TCR beta chain was recorded in a study of T cells in Graves' hyperthyroidism and ophthalmopathy. V shed 5 bases, J shed 4 bases, and the junction held 9 bases outside the gene matches. Germline values: CDR1 MNHEY, CDR2 SMNVEV (reference sequence). This CDR3 contains 15 residues. TCR beta CDR3 sequences were amplified from RNA transcripts. The study used the HTBI primer set for a first-round RT-PCR of the TCR CDR3. MiXCR, run by TCRdb on the multiplex PCR reads, gives a single entry per CDR3 protein. Of approximately 370,000 distinct CDR3 sequences in the sample, about a sixth were seen once. Preceding any ophthalmopathy symptoms, the blood sample dates from first hyperthyroidism diagnosis. Fresh peripheral blood, around 9.3 ml of it, supplied the PBMCs. Study conclusions and caveats: Ophthalmopathy cases were set apart from stable hyperthyroidism by a 13 V-J model. Prediction of ophthalmopathy progression came a median around 6 months pre-onset.

This clonotype occurred many times. Its antigen is unidentified. This chain uses TRBV27 with TRBJ2-3; 7 bases align to TRBD2. Sequenced: blood. The sequence was collected from a woman aged 25 to 39 with Graves' hyperthyroidism that later progressed to Graves' ophthalmopathy. The CDR3 DNA reads as TGTGCCAGCAGTGCGCCGGCGGGAGTTCCAGATACGCAGTATTTT. This sequence encodes CASSAPAGVPDTQYF.